Listed below are T cell receptor beta chains from one sample, sequenced in a study of cytomegalovirus exposure and HLA in healthy donors. Profiled with immunoSEQ multiplex PCR; TCRdb holds only in-frame clones, not every one. This sample has 100,000 to 150,000 clones; approximately 91% occur once, and the top ten carry roughly 1.4%. The sample comprised PBMCs. These receptors were taken from a man between 25 and 39 years old in good health and CMV-seronegative. Both conserved end residues are part of each CDR3. Each record gives: D gene, clone size, V gene, J gene, CDR3 DNA, CDR3 protein. A D gene is named only where the DNA matches it firmly. Some rows have no size entry. The others give once, few or many, or a class for an expanded clone.

TRBD1	once	TRBV6-1	TRBJ2-5	TGTGCCAGCAGTGATCCAGGGGGCAAGACCCAGTACTTC	CASSDPGGKTQYF
TRBD1	-	TRBV5-1	TRBJ2-7	TGCGCCAGCAGCCCGGGACAGGGGGGGACTGGCTACGAGCAGTACTTC	CASSPGQGGTGYEQYF
TRBD1	-	TRBV9	TRBJ2-3	TGTGCCAGCAGCCCGTCTATGGACAGGGGCACAGATACGCAGTATTTT	CASSPSMDRGTDTQYF
TRBD2	-	TRBV2	TRBJ2-1	TGTGCCAGCGGACTAGCGGGAGAGGGTGAGCAGTTCTTC	CASGLAGEGEQFF
TRBD2	-	TRBV10-1	TRBJ2-1	TGCGCCAGCAGTGAGTCCAGGGCTAGCGGGAGTTATGAGCAGTTCTTC	CASSESRASGSYEQFF
TRBD1	-	TRBV7-2	TRBJ2-1	TGTGCCAGCAGCTTAACCGTAGGGACAGGGGGCTCCTACAATGAGCAGTTCTTC	CASSLTVGTGGSYNEQFF
-	-	TRBV7-6	TRBJ1-1	TGTGCCAGCAGCTCCGAAGTGGCCCAGATGAACACTGAAGCTTTCTTT	CASSSEVAQMNTEAFF
-	once	TRBV5-1	TRBJ1-4	TGCGCCAGCAGCTTTTTGGGTCGGGGTGAAAAACTGTTTTTT	CASSFLGRGEKLFF
-	-	TRBV7-2	TRBJ2-7	TGTGCCAGCAGCTCGTCTGAGCGACAGCAGTACTTC	CASSSSERQQYF
-	-	TRBV7-2	TRBJ1-1	TGTGCCAGCAGCTTCTCGAACACTGAAGCTTTCTTT	CASSFSNTEAFF
TRBD2	once	TRBV5-4	TRBJ2-3	TGTGCCAGCACCTTCTCGGGGGGAGCCTACACAGATACGCAGTATTTT	CASTFSGGAYTDTQYF
-	-	TRBV4-2	TRBJ2-7	TGTGCCAGCAGCCAAGCCAGGGGTCAAGCTGCCTACGAGCAGTACTTC	CASSQARGQAAYEQYF
TRBD1	-	TRBV5-1	TRBJ2-5	TGCGCCAGCAGCTCGCGGACAGGGCATATAGAGACCCAGTACTTC	CASSSRTGHIETQYF
TRBD1	-	TRBV25-1	TRBJ1-2	TGTGCCAGCAGTGAACCGCCCGACAGGGCGCGGGGCTACACCTTC	CASSEPPDRARGYTF
TRBD1	-	TRBV4-1	TRBJ2-1	TGCGCCAGCCTAGACAGGGGGCTTTCCAATGAGCAGTTCTTC	CASLDRGLSNEQFF
-	-	TRBV27	TRBJ2-3	TGTGCCAGCAGTTTACGTCCAGATACGCAGTATTTT	CASSLRPDTQYF
-	-	TRBV7-9	TRBJ1-1	TGTGCCAGCAGCTTAGTCTCCGGCGGCACTGAAGCTTTCTTT	CASSLVSGGTEAFF
TRBD2	-	TRBV6-6	TRBJ2-7	TGTGCCAGCACTGTGCGGGGAGGGCTAGACGAGCAGTACTTC	CASTVRGGLDEQYF
TRBD1	-	TRBV6-1	TRBJ1-4	TGTGCCAGCAGGTCACAGGGGTTAAATGAAAAACTGTTTTTT	CASRSQGLNEKLFF
-	-	TRBV29-1	TRBJ2-7	TGCAGCGTCGCCCAGGGGAACGAGCAGTACTTC	CSVAQGNEQYF
-	-	TRBV9	TRBJ2-1	TGTGCCAGCAGCGTAGGAGGGGGGGCCTACAATGAGCAGTTCTTC	CASSVGGGAYNEQFF
-	-	TRBV19	TRBJ2-2	TGTGCCAGCAATTACAGGGCCACCGGGGAGCTGTTTTTT	CASNYRATGELFF
TRBD1	-	TRBV4-1	TRBJ2-7	TGCGCCAGCAGCCAAGAAGGGACAGGGGACGAGCAGTACTTC	CASSQEGTGDEQYF
TRBD1	-	TRBV5-1	TRBJ1-1	TGCGCCAGCAGCTGGGGACAGGGGACAATGAACACTGAAGCTTTCTTT	CASSWGQGTMNTEAFF
-	-	TRBV30	TRBJ1-4	TGTGCCTGGGGTCGGGGTAATGAAAAACTGTTTTTT	CAWGRGNEKLFF
TRBD1	many	TRBV7-2	TRBJ1-2	TGTGCCAGCAGCTTAGGGGGCGACCGGGACAGAATCTTC	CASSLGGDRDRIF
-	-	TRBV6-5	TRBJ2-7	TGTGCCAGCAGTTCGAGGACAGCTTCCTACGAGCAGTACTTC	CASSSRTASYEQYF
-	-	TRBV6-5	TRBJ2-2	TGTGCCAGCAGTTACTTACCGACAGCGAACACCGGGGAGCTGTTTTTT	CASSYLPTANTGELFF
-	-	TRBV5-4	TRBJ1-4	TGTGCCAGCAGCTTCGGGGGTATCAGAGCAACTAATGAAAAACTGTTTTTT	CASSFGGIRATNEKLFF
-	once	TRBV11-2	TRBJ2-3	TGTGCCAGCAGCTCAACCCCGGACTTCACAGATACGCAGTATTTT	CASSSTPDFTDTQYF
-	once	TRBV4-3	TRBJ1-1	TGCGCCAGCAGTCCTAGCAGGACCACTGAAGCTTTCTTT	CASSPSRTTEAFF
-	-	TRBV10-1	TRBJ2-2	TGCGCCAGCAGTGATCCGGGAGTAACCGGGGAGCTGTTTTTT	CASSDPGVTGELFF
-	-	TRBV27	TRBJ1-5	TGTGCCAGCAGTTACAGCAATAGCAATCAGCCCCAGCATTTT	CASSYSNSNQPQHF
TRBD1	-	TRBV6-5	TRBJ2-5	TGTGCCAGCAGGATAGACAGGGGAAGCCAAGAGACCCAGTACTTC	CASRIDRGSQETQYF
-	-	TRBV19	TRBJ1-1	TGTGCCAGTAGTATCCAAGGGGCCACTGAAGCTTTCTTT	CASSIQGATEAFF
-	once	TRBV6-4	TRBJ1-2	TGTGCCAGCAGCCCTAACCTGGGTTCTAGCTATGGCTACACCTTC	CASSPNLGSSYGYTF
TRBD2	-	TRBV7-9	TRBJ2-5	TGTGCCAGCACGACCTTAGCGGGACCACACGCCAAGGGTCAAGAGACCCAGTACTTC	CASTTLAGPHAKGQETQYF
-	-	TRBV5-1	TRBJ2-2	TGCGCCAGCAGCTTACCTTCCGGGACTGGCACCGGGGAGCTGTTTTTT	CASSLPSGTGTGELFF